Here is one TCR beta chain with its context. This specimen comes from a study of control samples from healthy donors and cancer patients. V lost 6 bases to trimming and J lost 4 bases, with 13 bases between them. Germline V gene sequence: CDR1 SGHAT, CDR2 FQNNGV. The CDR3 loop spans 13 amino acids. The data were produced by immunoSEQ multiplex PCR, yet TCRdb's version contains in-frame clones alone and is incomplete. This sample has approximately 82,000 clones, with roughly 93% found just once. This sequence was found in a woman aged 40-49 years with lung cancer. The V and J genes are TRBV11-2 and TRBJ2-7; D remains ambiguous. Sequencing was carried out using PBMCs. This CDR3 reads CASRTTGGYEQYF. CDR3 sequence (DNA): TGTGCCAGCAGAACCACCGGCGGTTACGAGCAGTACTTC.